A single sample gave rise to the 5 T cell receptor beta chains below, sequenced in a study of OX40 agonist ivuxolimab in advanced cancers. The table came from immunoSEQ multiplex PCR; TCRdb's copy has only in-frame clones and leaves some out. The profile shows 75,000 to 100,000 clones, roughly 91% of them singletons. The sequencing here drew on CD4+ or CD8+ T cells sorted from blood, taken in a trial of the OX40 agonist ivuxolimab. The origin of the receptors is an adult with an advanced solid tumor such as melanoma, head and neck, liver or kidney cancer.

This rearrangement joins TRBV28 to TRBJ2-7, with a tentative D call TRBD1 (7 bases). Germline CDR1 is MDHEN and CDR2 is SYDVKM. V was shortened by 6 bases and J by 0 bases, with 15 bases between the two germline ends. The CDR3 length is 15 residues. The CDR3 nucleotides are TGTGCCAGCAGGCTCGGAGGGGGCAGCTCCTACGAGCAGTACTTC. Amino acids: CASRLGGGSSYEQYF.

The chain couples TRBV7-3 to TRBJ2-1; D is unresolved. In germline, CDR1 is SGHTA, CDR2 FQGTGA. The CDR3 extends over 14 amino acids. Trimming shortened V by 7 bases and J by 6 bases, and 16 bases separated the two germline ends. The CDR3 sequence is CASKAGPGFNEQFF. CDR3 nucleotide sequence: TGTGCCAGCAAGGCTGGTCCAGGATTCAATGAGCAGTTCTTC.

The chain combines TRBV28 with TRBJ2-7; 14 nucleotides align to TRBD2. This CDR3 comprises 16 residues. The germline gives CDR1 MDHEN, CDR2 SYDVKM. The junction had 6 bases not matched to a gene; V was cut back by 5 bases and J by 3 bases. In nucleotides, the CDR3 is TGTGCCAGCAGTGGGACTAGCGGGAGTCTCGACTACGAGCAGTACTTC. Its translation is CASSGTSGSLDYEQYF.

The V and J genes are TRBV4-2 and TRBJ1-3, with a weak D call TRBD1 (5 bases). This CDR3 is built from 16 residues. V dropped 0 bases and J dropped 5 bases, with 14 bases sitting between them. CDR1 is LGHNA, CDR2 YNFKEQ, per germline. The CDR3 region is CASSQDDRGDRNTIYF. The CDR3 nucleotides read TGTGCCAGCAGCCAAGATGACAGAGGGGACCGAAACACCATATATTTT.

V gene TRBV28 combines with J gene TRBJ2-7; D gene uncertain. CDR3 size: 15 residues. Germline CDR1 reads MDHEN; CDR2 reads SYDVKM. The V and J ends lost 3 bases and 3 bases respectively, with 15 bases between them. CDR3 DNA sequence: TGTGCCAGCAGTTTCCACTCCCTTGGGAACTACGAGCAGTACTTC. Protein sequence: CASSFHSLGNYEQYF.